Each of the 21 T cell receptor beta chains below was sequenced from the same sample in a study of Ad26.COV2.S vaccination and SARS-CoV-2 variants. Treatment in this sample: 15 to 20 received Ad26.COV2.S at low or high dose, single or two shots; about 5 received placebo; per-sample allocation not given. Samples were taken on day 63 after the first vaccine or placebo injection. Profiling relied on immunoSEQ multiplex PCR, and the TCRdb table lists in-frame clones only, not all of them. This sample has more than 350,000 clones, with more than 80% found just once. This material consisted of peripheral blood, taken in a trial of Ad26.COV2.S vaccine versus placebo. The receptors were gathered from a person aged 18-60 years who received the Ad26.COV2.S COVID-19 vaccine or a placebo.

The J gene is TRBJ2-1, the V gene TRBV24-1; 10 bases agree with TRBD2. V shed 4 bases, J shed 0 bases, and the junction held 5 bases outside the gene matches. This CDR3 has 17 amino acids. Germline CDR1 KGHDR, CDR2 SFDVKD. Here the CDR3 reads CATSEPSGSPSYNEQFF. CDR3 DNA: TGTGCCACCAGTGAACCTAGCGGGAGCCCCTCCTACAATGAGCAGTTCTTC.

This clone was seen only once. The chain carries TRBV30 and TRBJ2-1, with D uncertain. The germline V gene has CDR1 GTSNPN and CDR2 SVGIG (reference sequence). The ends were cut back, 0 bases at V and 0 bases at J, with 9 bases in the middle. This CDR3 comprises 15 residues. CDR3 in amino acids: CAWSVGVSSYNEQFF. The CDR3 nucleotides read TGTGCCTGGAGTGTAGGCGTCAGCTCCTACAATGAGCAGTTCTTC.

The chain links TRBV6-5 to TRBJ1-6; unclear D gene. Germline lookup yields CDR1 MNHEY and CDR2 SVGAGI. The length of the CDR3 is 14 residues. Deletions cut 0 bases from V and 13 bases from J, with 13 bases between. Written as DNA, the CDR3 is TGTGCCAGCAGTTACTCCTTGGCCCCCTATCCCCTCCACTTT. Amino acid sequence: CASSYSLAPYPLHF.

This chain connects TRBV29-1 to TRBJ2-1; TRBD1 aligns across 9 bases. The germline V gene encodes CDR1 SQVTM and CDR2 ANQGSEA. The trim removed 6 bases at V and 7 bases at J, leaving 10 bases unmatched. This CDR3 is built from 14 residues. The CDR3, as DNA: TGCAGCGTCGTTGACAGGGGGGATATGAATGAGCAGTTCTTC. It encodes CSVVDRGDMNEQFF.

This rearrangement joins TRBV6-2 or TRBV6-3 to TRBJ1-6; D gene unclear. Germline CDR1 MNHEY, CDR2 SVGEGT. V was cut by 4 bases and J by 6 bases, with 10 bases left in between. The CDR3 covers 14 residues. CDR3 sequence reads: CASSSSDFNSPLHF. In nucleotides, the CDR3 is TGTGCCAGCAGTTCCTCGGACTTTAATTCACCCCTCCACTTT.

This clone was detected once. The chain uses TRBV24-1 and TRBJ2-2; D is perhaps TRBD2 (7 bases). V lost 12 bases and J lost 8, with 27 bases in between. Germline CDR1 reads KGHDR; CDR2 reads SFDVKD. This CDR3 comprises 16 residues. The CDR3 DNA reads as TGTGCCCCCCGGGAGGCGGGGGCAGGGGAATCGGGGGAGCTGTTTTTT. Translating gives CAPREAGAGESGELFF.

This clone was seen a handful of times. The CDR3 DNA sequence: TGTGCTAGTGGTTTGGGGCAGGGGGGGATTCACACTGAAGCTTTCTTT. Protein: CASGLGQGGIHTEAFF. The J gene is TRBJ1-1, the V gene TRBV12-5; 7 bases line up with TRBD1. V dropped 1 base and J dropped 3; count of bases not matched to a gene: 8. The length of the CDR3 is 16 residues. Germline CDR1 reads LGHNT; CDR2 reads FRNRAP.

J is TRBJ2-2 and V is TRBV7-3; D remains unclear. Germline values: CDR1 SGHTA, CDR2 FQGTGA. The CDR3 extends over 12 amino acids. V shed 0 bases and J shed 7 bases, with 3 bases lying between them. The CDR3 reads CASSLTLGELFF. The CDR3 nucleotides are TGTGCCAGCAGCTTAACTCTCGGGGAGCTGTTTTTT. The full variable domain, in which reference TRBV7-3 and TRBJ2-2 provide the parts outside the CDR3, is GAGVSQTPSNKVTEKGKYVELRCDPISGHTALYWYRQSLGQGPEFLIYFQGTGAADDSGLPNDRFFAVRPEGSVSTLKIQRTERGDSAVYLCASSLTLGELFFGEGSRLTVL.

The rearrangement joins TRBV5-6 to TRBJ2-7; D ambiguous. The CDR3 length is 15 residues. Germline-derived CDR1 and CDR2 are SGHDT and YYEEEE. V dropped 0 bases and J dropped 2 bases, with 12 bases sitting between them. The CDR3 bases are TGTGCCAGCAGCTTGGTCGGTGGGATGCCCTACGAGCAGTACTTC. It codes for CASSLVGGMPYEQYF.

V usage is TRBV19 and J usage is TRBJ2-1; D uncertain. The V gene lost 5 bases and the J gene lost 7 bases, with 6 bases spanning the gap. Looked up from germline, CDR1 is LNHDA and CDR2 is SQIVND (reference sequence). This CDR3 has 11 amino acids. The CDR3 nucleotides are TGTGCCAGTAGTGCAGGTAATGAGCAGTTCTTC. Translating gives CASSAGNEQFF.

Turning to this clone: The same CDR3 can be traced to other DNA sequences in this sample. The V gene is TRBV12-3 or TRBV12-4, the J gene TRBJ1-2; 8 nucleotides match TRBD1. V was clipped by 4 bases and J by 4 bases; unmatched bases: 2. The CDR3 is made up of 13 amino acids. DNA of the CDR3: TGTGCCAGCAGTTCTGGACAGGGCTATGGCTACACCTTC. Translation: CASSSGQGYGYTF.

This clone was observed a handful of times. This chain connects TRBV5-1 to TRBJ1-2; D gene ambiguous. In germline, CDR1 is SGHRS, CDR2 YFSETQ. The CDR3 is 13 amino acids. Trimming shortened V by 5 bases and J by 6 bases, and 14 bases separated the two germline ends. CDR3 sequence reads: CASRVIDEHGYTF. Written as DNA, the CDR3 is TGCGCCAGCAGGGTTATAGACGAGCATGGCTACACCTTC. Based on the CDR3 plus reference TRBV5-1 and TRBJ1-2, the full variable domain is KAGVTQTPRYLIKTRGQQVTLSCSPISGHRSVSWYQQTPGQGLQFLFEYFSETQRNKGNFPGRFSGRQFSNSRSEMNVSTLELGDSALYLCASRVIDEHGYTFGSGTRLTVV.

On this clone: Different DNA sequences within this sample yield the same CDR3. The J gene is TRBJ1-1, the V gene TRBV12-3 or TRBV12-4; tentatively, D is TRBD1 (5 bases). Trimming removed 3 bases from V and 3 bases from J, with 8 bases in between. The CDR3 sequence is 13 residues long. CDR3 coding DNA: TGTGCCAGCAGTTTGGGGGGGGACACTGAAGCTTTCTTT. It encodes CASSLGGDTEAFF.

CDR3 DNA sequence: TGTGCCACTTGGGACTATGGCTACACCTTC. As protein: CATWDYGYTF. The genes are TRBV19 and TRBJ1-2, with D unclear. This CDR3 has 10 amino acids. V was clipped by 10 bases and J by 3 bases, with 6 bases between them. Looked up from germline, CDR1 is LNHDA and CDR2 is SQIVND (reference sequence).

The chain couples TRBV6-2 or TRBV6-3 to TRBJ2-1, with no clear D. Deletions cut 4 bases from V and 9 bases from J, with 16 bases between. The CDR3 sequence is 14 residues long. Per the germline V gene, CDR1 is MNHEY and CDR2 is SVGEGT. In nucleotides, the CDR3 is TGTGCCAGCAGTTCGGCTGGAGCGTGGGGTGAGCAGTTCTTC. It encodes CASSSAGAWGEQFF.

The chain carries TRBV2 and TRBJ1-5; TRBD1 is a possible D gene (5 bases). CDR3 length: 12 amino acids. Trimming took 7 bases from V and 4 from J, leaving 8 bases between them. Germline-derived CDR1 and CDR2 are SNHLY and FYNNEI. The CDR3 reads CASNRQNQPQHF. The CDR3 coding sequence is TGTGCCAGCAACAGACAGAATCAGCCCCAGCATTTT.

This rearrangement joins TRBV10-3 to TRBJ2-7; TRBD2 aligns across 11 bases. The V segment lost 6 bases and the J segment 2 bases; nucleotides outside the gene matches: 0. The length of the CDR3 is 13 residues. The germline gives CDR1 ENHRY, CDR2 SYGVKD. The CDR3 is CAIRGLAAYEQYF. CDR3 nucleotides: TGTGCCATCAGGGGACTAGCGGCCTACGAGCAGTACTTC.

The chain combines TRBV6-5 with TRBJ2-6, with D unresolved. CDR3 length: 14 amino acids. V lost 5 bases and J 2 bases, leaving 7 bases between the germline ends. Germline V gives CDR1 MNHEY, CDR2 SVGAGI. CDR3 sequence (DNA): TGTGCCAGCAGTCTTGACGCTGGGGCCAACGTCCTGACTTTC. It yields the protein CASSLDAGANVLTF.

The rearrangement uses TRBV3-1 (or the pseudogene TRBV3-2) and TRBJ2-5; no clear D. Germline V gene sequence: CDR1 LGHDT, CDR2 YNNKEL (reference sequence). Trimming left V 2 bases short and J 9 bases short, with 7 bases between. The CDR3 has 11 amino acids. The CDR3 DNA follows: TGTGCCAGCAGCCAATATCAGTCCCAGTACTTC. It encodes CASSQYQSQYF.

The chain employs TRBV19 and TRBJ2-7; unclear D gene. Germline V gene sequence: CDR1 LNHDA, CDR2 SQIVND (reference sequence). With 5 bases removed from V and 0 bases from J, the gap between germline ends came to 11 bases. The CDR3 has 14 residues. Here the CDR3 DNA reads TGTGCCAGTAGTGCAACTGACCTCTCCTACGAGCAGTACTTC. Translating gives CASSATDLSYEQYF.

The chain has TRBV2 and TRBJ2-1; 10 nucleotides align to TRBD2. The CDR3 length is 15 residues. Germline V gene sequence: CDR1 SNHLY, CDR2 FYNNEI. After removal of 5 bases from V and 1 base from J, the junction contained 2 bases not matched to a gene. CDR3 bases: TGTGCCAGCAGTTTGACTAGCGGGTCCTACAATGAGCAGTTCTTC. Amino acid sequence: CASSLTSGSYNEQFF.